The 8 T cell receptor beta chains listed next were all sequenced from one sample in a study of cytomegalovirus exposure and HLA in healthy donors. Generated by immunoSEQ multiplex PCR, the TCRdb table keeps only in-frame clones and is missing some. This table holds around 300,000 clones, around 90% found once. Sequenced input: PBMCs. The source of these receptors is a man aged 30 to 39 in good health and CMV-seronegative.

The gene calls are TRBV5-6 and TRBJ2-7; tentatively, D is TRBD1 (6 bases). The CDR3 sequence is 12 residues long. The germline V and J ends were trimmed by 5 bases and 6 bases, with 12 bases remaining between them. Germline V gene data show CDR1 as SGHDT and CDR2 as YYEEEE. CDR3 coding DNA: TGTGCCAGCAGATCACAGGGATCCGAGCAGTACTTC. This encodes CASRSQGSEQYF. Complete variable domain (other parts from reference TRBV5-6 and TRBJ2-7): DAGVTQSPTHLIKTRGQQVTLRCSPKSGHDTVSWYQQALGQGPQFIFQYYEEEERQRGNFPDRFSGHQFPNYSSELNVNALLLGDSALYLCASRSQGSEQYFGPGTRLTVT.

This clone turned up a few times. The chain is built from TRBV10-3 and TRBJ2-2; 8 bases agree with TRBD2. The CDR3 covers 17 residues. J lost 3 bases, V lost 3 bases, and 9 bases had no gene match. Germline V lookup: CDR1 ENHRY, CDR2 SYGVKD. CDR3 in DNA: TGTGCCATCAGTGACGGGGGAGCGGGGGTCTACACCGGGGAGCTGTTTTTT. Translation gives CAISDGGAGVYTGELFF.

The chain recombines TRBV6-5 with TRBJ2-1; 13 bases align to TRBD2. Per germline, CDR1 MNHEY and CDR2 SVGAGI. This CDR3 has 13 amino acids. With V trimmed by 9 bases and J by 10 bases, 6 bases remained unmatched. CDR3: CARRTSGGGEQFF. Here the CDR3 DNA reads TGTGCCAGAAGGACTAGCGGGGGCGGGGAGCAGTTCTTC.

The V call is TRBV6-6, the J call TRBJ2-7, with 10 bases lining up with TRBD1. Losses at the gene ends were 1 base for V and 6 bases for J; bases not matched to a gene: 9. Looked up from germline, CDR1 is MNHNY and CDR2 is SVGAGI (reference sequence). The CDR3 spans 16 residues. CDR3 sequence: CASSYYQGQGLSEQYF. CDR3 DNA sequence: TGTGCCAGCAGTTACTATCAGGGACAGGGGCTTTCCGAGCAGTACTTC.

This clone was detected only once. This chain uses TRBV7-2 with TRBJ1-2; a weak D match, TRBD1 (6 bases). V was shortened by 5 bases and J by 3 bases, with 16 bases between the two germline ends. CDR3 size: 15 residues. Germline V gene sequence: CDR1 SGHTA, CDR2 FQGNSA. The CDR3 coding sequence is TGTGCCAGCAGCAAAGCACAGGGTCTTTACTATGGCTACACCTTC. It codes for CASSKAQGLYYGYTF.

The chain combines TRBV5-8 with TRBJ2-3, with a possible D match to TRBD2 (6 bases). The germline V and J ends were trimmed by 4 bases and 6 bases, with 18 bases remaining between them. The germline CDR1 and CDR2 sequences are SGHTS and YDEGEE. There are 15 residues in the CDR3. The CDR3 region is CASSEGLRAVDTQYF. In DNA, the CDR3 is TGTGCCAGCAGCGAGGGACTTCGCGCGGTGGATACGCAGTATTTT.

CDR3 loop: CASRPGQGIGDTQYF. CDR3 nucleotide sequence: TGTGCCAGCAGGCCCGGACAGGGGATCGGAGATACGCAGTATTTT. The J gene is TRBJ2-3, the V gene TRBV27; 9 bases align to TRBD1. With V trimmed by 6 bases and J by 5 bases, 9 bases remained unmatched. In germline, CDR1 is MNHEY, CDR2 SMNVEV (reference sequence). The CDR3 length is 15 residues.

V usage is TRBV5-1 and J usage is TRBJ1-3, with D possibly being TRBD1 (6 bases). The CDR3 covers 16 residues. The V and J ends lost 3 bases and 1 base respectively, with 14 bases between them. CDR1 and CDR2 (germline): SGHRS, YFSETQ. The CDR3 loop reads CASSSGVQSSGNTIYF. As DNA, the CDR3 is TGCGCCAGCAGCTCAGGGGTACAGTCTTCTGGAAACACCATATATTTT.